This TCR beta chain is from a study of beta chain features in type 1 diabetes. This clone was found many times. Reverse transcription of all isolated RNA meant that expressed TCRB transcripts were sequenced. The repertoire was sequenced with immunoSEQ multiplex PCR; TCRdb's copy has only in-frame clones and lacks some. The table has approximately 150,000 clones, 9.7% seen once; the top ten hold almost 0.65%. Averaging approximately 0.11 L, one heparinised blood draw came from each individual donor. Sorting based on CD45RO/CCR7/CD25/CD127/CD95/CD27 separated CD4+ naive, central memory, regulatory and stem cell-like memory cells. The CDR3 extends over 15 amino acids. J was trimmed by 0 bases and V by 6 bases; bases with no gene match: 5. The germline V gene encodes CDR1 MDHEN and CDR2 SYDVKM.

The chain links TRBV28 to TRBJ2-7; TRBD2 agrees at 10 bases. The sample comprised central memory CD4+ T cells from blood. This clonotype was sampled from a middle-aged woman in good health. The CDR3 bases are TGTGCCAGCAGCCGCGCTAGCGGGGGCTCCTACGAGCAGTACTTC. Encoded protein: CASSRASGGSYEQYF.